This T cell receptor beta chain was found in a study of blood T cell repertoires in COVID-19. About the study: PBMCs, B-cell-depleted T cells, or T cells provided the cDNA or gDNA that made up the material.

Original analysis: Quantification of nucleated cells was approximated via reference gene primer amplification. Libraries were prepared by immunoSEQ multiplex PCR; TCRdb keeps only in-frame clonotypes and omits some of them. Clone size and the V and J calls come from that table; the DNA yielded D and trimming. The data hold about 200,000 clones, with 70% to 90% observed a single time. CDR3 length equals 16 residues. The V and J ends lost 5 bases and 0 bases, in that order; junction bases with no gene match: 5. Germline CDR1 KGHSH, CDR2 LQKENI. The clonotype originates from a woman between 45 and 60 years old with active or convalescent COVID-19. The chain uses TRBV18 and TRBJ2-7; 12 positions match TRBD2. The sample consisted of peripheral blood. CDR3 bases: TGTGCCAGCTCAGCGAGGACTAGCGGGGACTCCTACGAGCAGTACGTC. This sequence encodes CASSARTSGDSYEQYV.